These 13 T cell receptor beta chains share one sample of origin, sequenced in a study of beta chain features in type 1 diabetes. Study-wide findings and caveats: For Type 1 diabetes patients, all four CD4+ subsets carried TCRB CDR3s that were moderately but significantly shorter.

These TCRs' antigens remain unknown. Isolated RNA was reverse transcribed in full, so expressed TCRB transcripts were sequenced. Data came from immunoSEQ multiplex PCR; TCRdb stores just in-frame clones and leaves some out. The sample includes 160,000 or so clones, approximately 62% of them seen just once. Sequencing was performed on naive CD4+ T cells from blood. The receptors shown here come from a man in his thirties or forties with type 1 diabetes.

J is TRBJ1-1 and V is TRBV18, with D hard to call. Trimming took off 0 bases at V and 5 bases at J, with 16 bases between the two ends. This CDR3 comprises 16 residues. The germline CDR1 and CDR2 sequences are KGHSH and LQKENI. The CDR3 loop reads CASSPPHGSAGTEAFF. CDR3 DNA sequence: TGTGCCAGCTCACCACCGCATGGGAGTGCTGGAACTGAAGCTTTCTTT.

As regards this clone: The sample has other DNA sequences that encode this CDR3 too. V and J are TRBV20-1 and TRBJ2-3; D gene uncertain. The V gene's germline CDR1 is DFQATT and CDR2 SNEGSKA (reference sequence). The CDR3 loop spans 11 amino acids. V lost 4 bases and J 3 bases, leaving 5 bases between the germline ends. CDR3 amino acids: CSATRTDTQYF. The CDR3 DNA sequence: TGCAGTGCTACCCGTACAGATACGCAGTATTTT.

V gene TRBV7-9 combines with J gene TRBJ2-4; D is undetermined. This CDR3 region has 14 residues. Trimming stripped 1 base from V and 8 bases from J, with 12 bases between. CDR1 is SEHNR and CDR2 is FQNEAQ in the germline V gene (reference sequence). CDR3 DNA sequence: TGTGCCAGCAGCTTAGTAGATTACAAGGACATTCAGTACTTC. This gives the protein CASSLVDYKDIQYF.

In its sample, this clone was seen a few times. V gene TRBV9 combines with J gene TRBJ2-1, with no clear D. CDR1 SGDLS and CDR2 YYNGEE come from the germline V gene. V was trimmed by 4 bases and J by 6 bases, leaving 11 bases between them. The CDR3 loop spans 13 amino acids. The CDR3: CASSPDNGNEQFF. The CDR3 coding sequence is TGTGCCAGCAGCCCAGATAACGGCAATGAGCAGTTCTTC.

J is TRBJ2-5 and V is TRBV30; D is undetermined. Trimming took off 1 base at V and 4 bases at J, with 7 bases between the two ends. The length of the CDR3 is 12 residues. CDR1 is GTSNPN and CDR2 is SVGIG in the germline V gene (reference sequence). This chain's CDR3 is CAWSGVRETQYF. The CDR3 nucleotides read TGTGCCTGGAGTGGAGTCAGAGAGACCCAGTACTTC. The entire variable domain, with the rest obtained from reference TRBV30 and TRBJ2-5, is as follows: SQTIHQWPATLVQPVGSPLSLECTVEGTSNPNLYWYRQAAGRGLQLLFYSVGIGQISSEVPQNLSASRPQDRQFILSSKKLLLSDSGFYLCAWSGVRETQYFGPGTRLLVL.

This rearrangement joins TRBV18 to TRBJ2-6; tentative D call: TRBD1 (5 bases). V was pared by 8 bases and J by 6 bases, with 14 bases between. The CDR3 extends over 14 amino acids. Germline V gene lookup returns CDR1 KGHSH and CDR2 LQKENI. Here the CDR3 reads CASTNRWEANVLTF. DNA for the CDR3: TGTGCCAGCACGAACAGGTGGGAGGCCAACGTCCTGACTTTC.

CDR3 sequence (DNA): TGTGCCAGCAGTTTTCTGGCGGGGTGGCCAGATACGCAGTATTTT. Translated, it gives CASSFLAGWPDTQYF. The rearrangement joins TRBV27 to TRBJ2-3; maybe TRBD2 (6 bases). The germline V gene encodes CDR1 MNHEY and CDR2 SMNVEV (reference sequence). Trimming stripped 3 bases from V and 4 bases from J, with 14 bases between. This CDR3 region has 15 residues.

V usage is TRBV4-3 and J usage is TRBJ1-4; D ambiguous. V lost 0 bases, J lost 8 bases, and 13 bases lay in between. The CDR3 consists of 15 residues. CDR1 is LGHNA and CDR2 is YSLEER in the germline V gene. CDR3 in amino acids: CASSQDDVEGEKLFF. CDR3 bases: TGCGCCAGCAGCCAAGATGACGTGGAGGGAGAAAAACTGTTTTTT.

This clone is a singleton in its sample. This sequence joins TRBV13 and TRBJ2-6; no clear D gene. The V and J ends lost 6 bases and 2 bases respectively, with 11 bases between them. Germline CDR1 reads PRHDT; CDR2 reads FYEKMQ (reference sequence). The CDR3 runs to 15 residues. For the CDR3, the DNA is TGTGCCAGCAGAGCCTTGGCAGCTGGGGCCAACGTCCTGACTTTC. It translates to CASRALAAGANVLTF.

The chain combines TRBV2 with TRBJ2-5; D is uncertain. Germline lookup yields CDR1 SNHLY and CDR2 FYNNEI. The CDR3 contains 13 residues. The germline V and J ends were trimmed by 8 bases and 1 base, with 11 bases remaining between them. The CDR3 nucleotides read TGTGCCAGCGGATGGAACGGCCAAGAGACCCAGTACTTC. This sequence encodes CASGWNGQETQYF. Variable domain in full (rest from reference TRBV2 and TRBJ2-5): EPEVTQTPSHQVTQMGQEVILRCVPISNHLYFYWYRQILGQKVEFLVSFYNNEISEKSEIFDDQFSVERPDGSNFTLKIRSTKLEDSAMYFCASGWNGQETQYFGPGTRLLVL.

The chain combines TRBV23-1 with TRBJ2-5, with D perhaps matching TRBD1 (5 bases). TRBV23-1 is an ORF for which the function is uncertain. This CDR3 has 14 residues. V lost 7 bases and J 0 bases, leaving 12 bases between the germline ends. CDR3 amino acids: CASKSRANQETQYF. DNA of the CDR3: TGCGCCAGCAAAAGCAGGGCTAACCAAGAGACCCAGTACTTC.

The chain carries TRBV30 and TRBJ2-1, with D possibly matching TRBD2 (5 bases). V lost 4 bases and J lost 9, with 16 bases in between. From germline, CDR1 is GTSNPN and CDR2 SVGIG (reference sequence). The CDR3 spans 13 residues. CDR3 nucleotides: TGTGCCTGGACACGAGTGGGTGCGGGTGAGCAGTTCTTC. Translated, it gives CAWTRVGAGEQFF.

Notes on this clone: A read error may account for a junction end that differs from germline. Additional DNA sequences in this sample encode the identical CDR3. This rearrangement joins TRBV4-3 to TRBJ2-1; 9 bases agree with TRBD1. This CDR3 has 15 residues. The germline V gene encodes CDR1 LGHNA and CDR2 YSLEER. Here the CDR3 reads CASSQDRGSWNEQFF. DNA for the CDR3: TGCGCCAGCAGTCAAGACAGGGGGAGTTGGAATGAGCAGTTCTTC.